This T cell receptor (beta chain) appears in the sequencing data of a study of CD8+ T cells in alopecia areata. The CDR3 is 13 amino acids. The germline CDR1 and CDR2 sequences are WNHNN and SYGVQD (reference sequence). V shed 0 bases and J shed 2 bases, with 4 bases lying between them. Extracted RNA was reverse transcribed into cDNA, the sequencing template. Method: immunoSEQ multiplex PCR; TCRdb's copy keeps in-frame clones and lacks some. The sample has some 150,000 clones; less than 80% are singletons. The input for sequencing was CD8+ T cells sorted from blood, taken at week 0. The chain joins TRBV10-1 to TRBJ1-2; D call uncertain. The TCR comes from a human donor with alopecia areata. CDR3 amino acids: CASSESPNYGYTF. Here the CDR3 DNA reads TGCGCCAGCAGTGAGTCTCCCAACTATGGCTACACCTTC.